The subject of this entry is one T cell receptor beta chain. This specimen comes from a study of T cell repertoires in cytomegalovirus infection. As for the study in general: Indicated by public TCR beta signatures were CMV infection and matching HLA type.

The CDR3 contains 14 residues. CDR1 is SGHDN, CDR2 FVKESK, per germline. V lost 3 bases and J 4 bases, leaving 11 bases between the germline ends. TCRdb reanalysed the reads using MiXCR and keeps one entry per CDR3 protein. The sample records about 600,000 distinct CDR3 sequences, 24% being singletons. This clonotype was obtained from a human donor in good health (CMV status not recorded). Some clones in this sample may be carry-over from other donors' samples. The genes are TRBV14 and TRBJ2-3; D may be TRBD1 (5 bases). Source material: CD8+ T cells from PBMCs. The CDR3, as DNA: TGTGCCAGCAGCCATTATACAGGAGCAGATACGCAGTATTTT. Translating gives CASSHYTGADTQYF.